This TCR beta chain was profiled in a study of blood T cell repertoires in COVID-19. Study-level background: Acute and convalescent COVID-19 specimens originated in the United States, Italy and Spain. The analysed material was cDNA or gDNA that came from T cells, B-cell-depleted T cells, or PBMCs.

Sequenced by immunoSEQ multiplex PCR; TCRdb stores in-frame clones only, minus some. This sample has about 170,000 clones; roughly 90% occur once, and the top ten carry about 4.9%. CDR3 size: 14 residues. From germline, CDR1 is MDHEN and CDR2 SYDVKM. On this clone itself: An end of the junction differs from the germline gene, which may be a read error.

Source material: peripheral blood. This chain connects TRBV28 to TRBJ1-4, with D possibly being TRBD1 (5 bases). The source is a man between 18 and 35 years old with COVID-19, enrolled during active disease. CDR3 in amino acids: CASKSRTPNEKLLF. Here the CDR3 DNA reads TGTGCCAGCAAATCAAGGACACCGAATGAAAAACTGCTTTTT.